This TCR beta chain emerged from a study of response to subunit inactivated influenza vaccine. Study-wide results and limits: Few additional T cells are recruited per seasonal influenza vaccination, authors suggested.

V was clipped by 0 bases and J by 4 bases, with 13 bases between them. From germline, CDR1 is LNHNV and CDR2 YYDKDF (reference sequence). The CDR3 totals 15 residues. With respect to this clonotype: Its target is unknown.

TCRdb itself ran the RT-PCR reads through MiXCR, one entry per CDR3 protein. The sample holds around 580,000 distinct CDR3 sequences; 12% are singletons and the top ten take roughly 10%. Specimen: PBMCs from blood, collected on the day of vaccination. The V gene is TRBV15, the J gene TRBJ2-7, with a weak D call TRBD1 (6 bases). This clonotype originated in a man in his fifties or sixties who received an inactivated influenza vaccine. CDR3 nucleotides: TGTGCCACCAGCAGAGAACATTCAGGGGAATACGAGCAGTACTTC. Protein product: CATSREHSGEYEQYF.